This is a list of T cell receptor beta chains from one sample in a study of radiotherapy plus CTLA-4 blockade in lung cancer. The table came from immunoSEQ multiplex PCR; TCRdb's copy has only in-frame clones and leaves some out. The data contain some 32,000 clones, 70% of them singletons. This specimen was peripheral blood, taken from a patient treated with radiotherapy plus ipilimumab. These receptor sequences come from a human donor with non-small cell lung cancer who had stable disease on radiotherapy plus ipilimumab. Each CDR3 is given with its conserved first and last residue. Fields, in order: V gene, D gene, clone size, J gene, CDR3 protein, CDR3 DNA. The D gene is left open where the match is weak. The size of a clone is reported for some rows only, either as once, few or many, or as a class for expanded clones.

>TRBV18|.|.|TRBJ1-5
CASSPRDGNQPQHF
TGTGCCAGCTCACCAAGGGATGGCAATCAGCCCCAGCATTTT
>TRBV2|.|.|TRBJ2-7
CASSVGQTEQYF
TGTGCCAGCAGTGTAGGACAGACCGAGCAGTACTTC
>TRBV19|.|.|TRBJ2-1
CATRASAGHEQFF
TGTGCCACGAGGGCTAGCGCAGGGCATGAGCAGTTCTTC
>TRBV19|.|.|TRBJ2-7
CASSSNYEQYF
TGTGCCAGTAGCTCCAACTACGAGCAGTACTTC
>TRBV27|.|.|TRBJ2-7
CASRRQVGASYEQYF
TGTGCCAGCAGAAGACAGGTTGGGGCCTCCTACGAGCAGTACTTC
>TRBV27|TRBD2|.|TRBJ2-2
CASSFQGLAGGAGELFF
TGTGCCAGCAGTTTTCAGGGACTAGCGGGAGGAGCCGGGGAGCTGTTTTTT
>TRBV9|.|few|TRBJ2-3
CASSVAARGAGVVTDTQYF
TGTGCCAGCAGCGTAGCTGCTAGGGGGGCGGGAGTTGTGACAGATACGCAGTATTTT
>TRBV6-6|.|.|TRBJ2-7
CASSFTRVPTYEQYF
TGTGCCAGCAGTTTTACCCGGGTTCCAACCTACGAGCAGTACTTC
>TRBV6-6|.|.|TRBJ2-7
CASTAQGTTFSYEQYF
TGTGCCAGCACCGCACAGGGTACCACATTTTCCTACGAGCAGTACTTC
>TRBV7-9|TRBD1|few|TRBJ2-7
CASSPPWTGDEQYF
TGTGCCAGCAGCCCACCCTGGACAGGGGACGAGCAGTACTTC
>TRBV2|.|.|TRBJ1-1
CASWGGRLEAFF
TGTGCCAGCTGGGGGGGACGGCTCGAAGCTTTCTTT
>TRBV30|TRBD2|.|TRBJ2-7
CAWSLGGGAYEQYF
TGTGCCTGGAGCCTCGGGGGGGGTGCCTACGAGCAGTACTTC
>TRBV7-9|.|.|TRBJ2-2
CASSLLNAGELFF
TGTGCCAGCAGCCTACTCAACGCCGGGGAGCTGTTTTTT
>TRBV7-9|.|.|TRBJ2-1
CASSPPPRHGNEQFF
TGTGCCAGCAGCCCACCCCCCCGACATGGCAATGAGCAGTTCTTC
>TRBV9|.|.|TRBJ1-1
CASSLVQGRFRNTEAFF
TGTGCCAGCAGCCTTGTCCAGGGAAGGTTTAGAAACACTGAAGCTTTCTTT
>TRBV19|.|.|TRBJ2-5
CASSIGYQETQYF
TGTGCCAGTAGTATTGGGTACCAAGAGACCCAGTACTTC
>TRBV18|.|.|TRBJ1-4
CASSPGQGKEKLFF
TGTGCCAGCTCACCCGGCCAGGGCAAGGAAAAACTGTTTTTT
>TRBV30|.|.|TRBJ2-7
CAWVNRAPYEQYF
TGTGCCTGGGTAAACAGGGCCCCCTACGAGCAGTACTTC
>TRBV5-6|.|.|TRBJ2-7
CASSQGFGTTYYEQYF
TGTGCCAGCAGCCAGGGGTTCGGGACAACCTACTACGAGCAGTACTTC
>TRBV29-1|TRBD1|once|TRBJ2-7
CSVTGPGASYEQYF
TGCAGCGTGACAGGGCCTGGGGCCTCCTACGAGCAGTACTTC
>TRBV7-8|.|.|TRBJ2-1
CASSPRTIMHEQFF
TGTGCCAGCAGCCCGCGGACGATCATGCATGAGCAGTTCTTC
>TRBV18|TRBD1|.|TRBJ2-7
CASSRDGQVGEQYF
TGTGCCAGCTCACGCGACGGACAGGTTGGGGAGCAGTACTTC
>TRBV30|.|.|TRBJ2-6
CAWRIAGSGANVLTF
TGTGCCTGGCGTATCGCCGGTTCTGGGGCCAACGTCCTGACTTTC
>TRBV29-1|.|.|TRBJ2-7
CSAGAKGETQYF
TGCAGCGCAGGGGCGAAGGGAGAAACCCAGTACTTC
>TRBV11-3|.|.|TRBJ2-3
CASSPGRTSTDTQYF
TGTGCCAGCAGCCCGGGACGGACTAGCACAGATACGCAGTATTTT
>TRBV6-5|.|.|TRBJ2-7
CASSAGAARWEQYF
TGTGCCAGCAGTGCGGGTGCAGCTCGATGGGAGCAGTACTTC
>TRBV29-1|TRBD1|.|TRBJ1-4
CSVEGGGQGNEKLFF
TGCAGCGTTGAAGGGGGGGGACAGGGGAATGAAAAACTGTTTTTT
>TRBV30|.|.|TRBJ1-4
CAWSVLKEKLFF
TGTGCCTGGAGTGTACTAAAGGAAAAACTGTTTTTT
>TRBV28|.|.|TRBJ1-1
CASSLMGAPNTEAFF
TGTGCCAGCAGTTTAATGGGGGCCCCGAACACTGAAGCTTTCTTT
>TRBV4-1|.|.|TRBJ2-5
CASSQDLVRSETQYF
TGCGCCAGCAGCCAAGATCTGGTGAGGTCGGAGACCCAGTACTTC
>TRBV28|.|once|TRBJ1-2
CASSSSSWDNDYTF
TGTGCCAGCAGTTCATCCTCATGGGACAACGACTACACCTTC
>TRBV30|.|.|TRBJ1-4
CAWSVLGDPNEKLFF
TGTGCCTGGAGTGTACTAGGGGACCCTAATGAAAAACTGTTTTTT
>TRBV19|.|few|TRBJ1-2
CASSIGNYAGNYGYTF
TGTGCCAGTAGTATCGGTAATTACGCAGGGAATTATGGCTACACCTTC
>TRBV19|TRBD1|.|TRBJ2-3
CASSIGTGTTQYF
TGTGCCAGTAGTATAGGGACAGGGACCACGCAGTATTTT
>TRBV7-9|TRBD1|medium-sized|TRBJ2-1
CASSVSGQGANNEQFF
TGTGCCAGCAGCGTATCGGGACAGGGGGCTAACAATGAGCAGTTCTTC
>TRBV25-1|.|once|TRBJ2-7
CASSVSGGYEQYF
TGTGCCAGCAGTGTATCAGGGGGGTACGAGCAGTACTTC
>TRBV7-9|TRBD1|.|TRBJ2-1
CASSLAGPGQGYNEQFF
TGTGCCAGCAGCTTAGCGGGCCCGGGACAGGGCTACAATGAGCAGTTCTTC
>TRBV20-1|.|.|TRBJ2-5
CSALLARSQYF
TGCAGTGCACTTCTAGCGAGATCCCAGTACTTC
>TRBV27|TRBD1|.|TRBJ1-1
CASRRLDRVKTEAFF
TGTGCCAGCAGACGCCTAGACAGGGTGAAAACTGAAGCTTTCTTT
>TRBV6-6|TRBD1|.|TRBJ1-1
CASSQTQGRTEAFF
TGTGCCAGCAGTCAAACACAGGGGAGGACTGAAGCTTTCTTT
>TRBV29-1|.|.|TRBJ2-5
CSGARQQGTRYF
TGCAGCGGTGCGCGGCAGCAAGGGACCCGGTACTTC
>TRBV5-4|.|.|TRBJ2-3
CASTKGGTDTQYF
TGTGCCAGCACCAAAGGGGGGACAGATACGCAGTATTTT
>TRBV6-4|TRBD2|once|TRBJ2-3
CASSLTSGRASGVRNTQYF
TGTGCCAGCAGCCTCACTAGCGGGAGGGCCTCGGGAGTTCGAAATACGCAGTATTTT